Given below is one T cell receptor (beta chain) in context. The data belong to a study of blood T cell repertoires in COVID-19. As for the study in general: From the United States, Italy and Spain came samples of acute and convalescent COVID-19. T cells, B-cell-depleted T cells, or PBMCs provided the cDNA or gDNA that served as material.

TCRdb keeps only in-frame clones here, not all; method: immunoSEQ multiplex PCR. In the table there are about 120,000 clones, roughly 89% of which are singletons. The CDR3 is made up of 16 amino acids. Trimming pared 5 bases from V and 5 bases from J, leaving 22 bases between. CDR1 SGHVS and CDR2 FQNEAQ come from the germline V gene. A Seattle source enrolled patients during active infection and followed them longitudinally. Sequencing input: peripheral blood. This sequence originates from an older woman with COVID-19, enrolled during active disease. The rearrangement joins TRBV7-8 to TRBJ2-7; D is possibly TRBD1 (6 bases). The CDR3 loop is CASSRTRDTSLNEQYF. In DNA, the CDR3 is TGTGCCAGCAGCCGCACCCGGGACACAAGCCTTAACGAGCAGTACTTC.